The present TCR beta chain was sequenced within a study of identical twins. Study-wide findings and caveats: In zero-insertion analyses, partial confounding could arise from invariant MAIT and iNKT cells.

V shed 5 bases and J 1 base; nucleotides not matched to a gene: 5. This CDR3 is built from 15 residues. Germline V gives CDR1 MNHNS, CDR2 SASEGT. cDNA molecules carried unique molecular identifiers, and template switching added a universal primer site. One entry per CDR3 protein results from TCRdb running MiXCR on the 5' RACE reads. The sample lists about 660,000 distinct CDR3 sequences, roughly 8% occurring once. This clonotype was picked up a small number of times. What it binds is not known. These data also formed part of another study, on yellow fever vaccine responses in identical twins.

Sequencing used PBMCs. The rearrangement links TRBV6-1 to TRBJ2-1; TRBD1 matches at 7 bases. This receptor was taken from a young woman in good health. CDR3 nucleotide sequence: TGTGCCAGCAGTAAACAGGGGTTATCCTACAATGAGCAGTTCTTC. This gives the protein CASSKQGLSYNEQFF.